This entry lists 2 T cell receptor beta chains sequenced from one sample in a study of glioma-infiltrating T cells (dated by TCRdb to 2016 to 2018). Sequencing relied on an Illumina MiSeq. The iRepertoire nested amplicon-rescue multiplex PCR (arm-PCR) platform was used to amplify TCR alpha and beta CDR3 regions from RNA. TCRdb reprocessing: public reads trimmed at Q25 with fastp, clones called with MiXCR, in-frame beta chains kept. Rows are unified per CDR3 protein, each entry keeping the most common DNA and genes. The sample table shows 400,000 or so distinct CDR3 sequences, and 41% are seen once. The top ten clones comprise approximately 12% of the sample. Sequencing was carried out using glioma tissue, nonneoplastic brain tissue, or PBMCs (not recorded which). The receptor set was obtained from a human donor with low-grade glioma or glioblastoma, undergoing nonglioma brain surgery, or in good health (not recorded which).

This clonotype was observed a handful of times. This may be a read error, as it is one base from a much larger clone. This CDR3 is CASSNNYEQYF. The CDR3 bases are TGTGCCAGCAGCAATAACTACGAGCAGTACTTC. The V call is TRBV7-9, the J call TRBJ2-7; D unclear. Germline CDR1 is SEHNR and CDR2 is FQNEAQ (reference sequence). Trimming removed 5 bases at V and 3 bases at J, with 5 bases between. The CDR3 length is 11 residues.

This clonotype has only a few counts. The junction departs from the called germline gene at one end, perhaps through a read error. The CDR3 sequence is CASKSLPSSYDEQFF. For the CDR3, the DNA is TGTGCCAGCAAATCCCTTCCCAGCTCCTACGATGAGCAGTTCTTC. The rearrangement links TRBV27 to TRBJ2-1; D is ambiguous. The CDR3 is 15 residues long. Germline CDR1 reads MNHEY; CDR2 reads SMNVEV (reference sequence).